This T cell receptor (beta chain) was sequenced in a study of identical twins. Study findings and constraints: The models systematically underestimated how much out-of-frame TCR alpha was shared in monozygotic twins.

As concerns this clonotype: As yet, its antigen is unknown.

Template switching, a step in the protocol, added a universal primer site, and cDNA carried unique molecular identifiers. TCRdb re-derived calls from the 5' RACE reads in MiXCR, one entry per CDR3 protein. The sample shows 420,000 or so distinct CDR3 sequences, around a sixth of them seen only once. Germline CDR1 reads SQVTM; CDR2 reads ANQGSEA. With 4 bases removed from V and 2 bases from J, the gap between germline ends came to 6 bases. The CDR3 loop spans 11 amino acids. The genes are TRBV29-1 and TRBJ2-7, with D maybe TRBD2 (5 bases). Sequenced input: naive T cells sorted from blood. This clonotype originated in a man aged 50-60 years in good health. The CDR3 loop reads CSVGGTYEQYF. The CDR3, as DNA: TGCAGCGTTGGAGGGACCTACGAGCAGTACTTC.